The rows below give T cell receptor beta chains drawn from one sample of a study of cytomegalovirus exposure and HLA in healthy donors. Sequencing was performed with immunoSEQ multiplex PCR; in TCRdb, only in-frame clones are kept and a portion is missing. The data show some 130,000 clones, with roughly four fifths seen just once and about 1.7% held by the top ten. Sequenced sample: PBMCs. These receptors originate from a woman between 45 and 65 years old in good health and CMV-seronegative. The conserved cysteine and the conserved F or W are not part of the CDR3 here.

j_gene: TRBJ2-7; v_gene: TRBV12-5; CDR3aa: ASGLSFPGESYEQY
j_gene: TRBJ1-6; v_gene: TRBV14; CDR3aa: ASSQDRGGNSPLH
j_gene: TRBJ2-1; v_gene: TRBV27; CDR3aa: ASAGLAAYNEQF
j_gene: TRBJ2-3; v_gene: TRBV7-2; CDR3aa: ASSLRAGGHSDTQY
j_gene: TRBJ1-3; v_gene: TRBV6-5; CDR3aa: ASSTTDSSGNTIY
j_gene: TRBJ2-5; v_gene: TRBV7-3; CDR3aa: ASSLIQGVGETQY
j_gene: TRBJ2-2; v_gene: TRBV29-1; CDR3aa: SVGQGPGETGELF
j_gene: TRBJ2-1; v_gene: TRBV4-1; CDR3aa: ASSYIASSYNEQF
j_gene: TRBJ2-3; v_gene: TRBV5-4; CDR3aa: ASSPDTSRRTDTQY
j_gene: TRBJ2-6; v_gene: TRBV27; CDR3aa: AAGTGSSGANVLT
j_gene: TRBJ1-1; v_gene: TRBV7-2; CDR3aa: ASSSSRGRTF
j_gene: TRBJ2-7; v_gene: TRBV7-8; CDR3aa: ASSLVRTASYEQY
j_gene: TRBJ2-1; v_gene: TRBV11-2; CDR3aa: ASSLDRGRGNEQF
j_gene: NA; v_gene: TRBV15; CDR3aa: ATSGQGQGRHEQY
j_gene: TRBJ2-3; v_gene: TRBV6-1; CDR3aa: ASSALASGPTSTDTQY
j_gene: TRBJ2-2; v_gene: TRBV10-3; CDR3aa: AISYGLAGGTGELF
j_gene: TRBJ2-5; v_gene: TRBV4-1; CDR3aa: ASRRIGGRAQETQY
j_gene: TRBJ2-3; v_gene: TRBV15; CDR3aa: ATSRDRFSASTDTQY
j_gene: TRBJ1-4; v_gene: TRBV2; CDR3aa: ASSVEGNEKLF